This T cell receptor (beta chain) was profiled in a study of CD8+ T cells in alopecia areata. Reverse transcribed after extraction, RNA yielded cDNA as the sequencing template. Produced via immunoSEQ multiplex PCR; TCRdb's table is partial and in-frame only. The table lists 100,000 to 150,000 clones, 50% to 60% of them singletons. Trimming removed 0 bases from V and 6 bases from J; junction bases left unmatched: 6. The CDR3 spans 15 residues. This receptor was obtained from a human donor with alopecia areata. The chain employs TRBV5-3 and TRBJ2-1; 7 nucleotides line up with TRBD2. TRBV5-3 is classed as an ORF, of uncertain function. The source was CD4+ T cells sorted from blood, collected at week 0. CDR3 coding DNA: TGTGCCAGAAGCTTGGGGACTAGTTTCCCCAATGAGCAGTTCTTC. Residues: CARSLGTSFPNEQFF.